This T cell receptor beta chain emerged from a study of blood T cell repertoires in COVID-19. The overall study: In each case, the material was cDNA or gDNA derived from T cells, B-cell-depleted T cells, or PBMCs.

The V end lost 11 bases, the J end lost 2 bases, and 12 bases lay between the germline ends. The CDR3 sequence is 12 residues long. Per the germline V gene, CDR1 is MNHEY and CDR2 is SVGAGI. Authors' processing steps: Estimation of nucleated cell counts was performed using reference gene primer amplification. Sequencing used immunoSEQ multiplex PCR; TCRdb keeps in-frame clones, though not all of them. The V and J calls and clone size were taken over from that table, and D and trimming were inferred from the DNA. The table records about 140,000 clones, around nine tenths of them present only once. The origin of this receptor is a woman aged 40-49 years with acute or convalescent COVID-19. Sequencing was performed on peripheral blood. The chain carries TRBV6-5 and TRBJ1-1; TRBD1 is a possible D gene (5 bases). The CDR3 here is CAHGQINTEAFF. In DNA form, the CDR3 reads TGTGCCCACGGACAAATAAACACTGAAGCTTTCTTT.